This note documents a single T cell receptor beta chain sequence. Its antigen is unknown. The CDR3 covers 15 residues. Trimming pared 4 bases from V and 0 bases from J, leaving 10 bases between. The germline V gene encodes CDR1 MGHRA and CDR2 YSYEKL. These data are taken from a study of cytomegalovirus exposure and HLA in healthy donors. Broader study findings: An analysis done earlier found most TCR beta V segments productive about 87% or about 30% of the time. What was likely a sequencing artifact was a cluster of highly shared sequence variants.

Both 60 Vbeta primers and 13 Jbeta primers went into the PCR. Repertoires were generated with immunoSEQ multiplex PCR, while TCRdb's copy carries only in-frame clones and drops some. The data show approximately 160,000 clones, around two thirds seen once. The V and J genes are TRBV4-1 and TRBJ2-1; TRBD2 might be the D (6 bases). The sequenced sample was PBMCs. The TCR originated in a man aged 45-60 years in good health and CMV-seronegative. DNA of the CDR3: TGCGCCAGCAGCCCTGAAGCGGGCTCCTACAATGAGCAGTTCTTC. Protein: CASSPEAGSYNEQFF.